One and the same sample provided the 26 T cell receptor beta chains below, sequenced in a study of cytomegalovirus exposure and HLA in healthy donors. 13 Jbeta primers and 60 Vbeta primers were used for the PCR. TCRdb's table, derived via immunoSEQ multiplex PCR, lists solely in-frame clones and lacks some. The repertoire holds 82,000 or so clones, with roughly 74% as singletons. The sample was PBMCs. The receptors were sampled from a woman in her 50s in good health and CMV-seropositive.

The V call is TRBV9, the J call TRBJ2-1; 11 bases agree with TRBD2. The CDR3 is made up of 16 amino acids. V was pared by 4 bases and J by 10 bases, with 13 bases of the junction left unmatched. The germline CDR1 and CDR2 sequences are SGDLS and YYNGEE. DNA of the CDR3: TGTGCCAGCAGCTCAAGACTAGCGGGACTTAGAGAGGAGCAGTTCTTC. Protein sequence: CASSSRLAGLREEQFF.

V gene TRBV18 combines with J gene TRBJ2-7; D is unresolved. This CDR3 has 13 amino acids. CDR1 KGHSH and CDR2 LQKENI come from the germline V gene. The V and J ends lost 3 bases and 4 bases respectively, with 10 bases between them. The CDR3 loop reads CASSPPGLYEQYF. Here the CDR3 DNA reads TGTGCCAGCTCACCCCCTGGCCTTTACGAGCAGTACTTC.

This clone was seen a single time. The chain uses TRBV5-4 and TRBJ2-5; D gene ambiguous. CDR3 length equals 13 residues. Germline V gene data show CDR1 as SGHNT and CDR2 as YYREEE (reference sequence). With 2 bases removed from V and 7 bases from J, the gap between germline ends came to 12 bases. The CDR3 DNA is TGTGCCAGCAGCTTTCTTGAGTCTAGGACCCAGTACTTC. The encoded protein is CASSFLESRTQYF.

V is TRBV7-8 and J is TRBJ2-3; D may be TRBD1 (5 bases). Per the germline V gene, CDR1 is SGHVS and CDR2 is FQNEAQ. There are 13 residues in the CDR3. Trimming removed 4 bases at V and 2 bases at J, with 7 bases between. The CDR3 spells CASSSRDTDTQYF. The CDR3 DNA is TGTGCCAGCAGCTCCAGGGACACAGATACGCAGTATTTT.

This clone has more than one count but fewer than ten. The chain couples TRBV6-5 to TRBJ2-6, with D uncertain. Trimming took off 5 bases at V and 0 bases at J, with 8 bases between the two ends. Looked up from germline, CDR1 is MNHEY and CDR2 is SVGAGI. The CDR3 length is 15 residues. CDR3 protein: CASSVDSSGANVLTF. CDR3 nucleotide sequence: TGTGCCAGCAGTGTCGATAGCTCTGGGGCCAACGTCCTGACTTTC.

This chain joins TRBV27 and TRBJ2-1, with TRBD2 as a possible D gene (6 bases). V lost 0 bases to trimming and J lost 9 bases, with 6 bases between them. Germline lookup yields CDR1 MNHEY and CDR2 SMNVEV (reference sequence). CDR3 length: 12 residues. The DNA for the CDR3 is TGTGCCAGCAGTTTATCGGGACTTGAGCAGTTCTTC. Its protein product is CASSLSGLEQFF.

V usage is TRBV19 and J usage is TRBJ1-2; 10 bases fit TRBD1. Germline V gene lookup returns CDR1 LNHDA and CDR2 SQIVND (reference sequence). The CDR3 covers 16 residues. Trimming removed 3 bases from V and 2 bases from J; junction bases left unmatched: 6. This chain's CDR3 is CASSIRTGGGNYGYTF. The CDR3 DNA sequence: TGTGCCAGTAGTATCCGGACAGGGGGTGGCAACTATGGCTACACCTTC.

The sample holds a few counts of this clone. The chain uses TRBV6-5 and TRBJ2-7, with 8 positions matching TRBD1. Germline CDR1 reads MNHEY; CDR2 reads SVGAGI. The ends lost 5 bases at V and 4 bases at J; junction bases unmatched: 7. CDR3 length: 14 residues. The CDR3 DNA is TGTGCCAGCAGTACCATTGACAGGGGATACGAGCAGTACTTC. Protein: CASSTIDRGYEQYF.

The chain uses TRBV7-9 and TRBJ2-5; 9 bases are shared with TRBD2. The CDR3 extends over 18 amino acids. The junction had 13 bases not matched to a gene; V was cut back by 4 bases and J by 1 base. Germline V CDR1 and CDR2: SEHNR, FQNEAQ (reference sequence). The CDR3 sequence: CASSYISGRTDRQETQYF. In DNA form, the CDR3 reads TGTGCCAGCAGCTATATCAGCGGGAGGACCGACCGCCAAGAGACCCAGTACTTC.

This clone was picked up a small number of times. The V call is TRBV2, the J call TRBJ2-5; D unclear. Per germline, CDR1 SNHLY and CDR2 FYNNEI. The V end lost 7 bases, the J end lost 3 bases, and 6 bases lay between the germline ends. The CDR3 is 11 residues long. DNA for the CDR3: TGTGCCAGCACGCAGAAAGAGACCCAGTACTTC. Translation: CASTQKETQYF.

The chain couples TRBV7-8 to TRBJ2-7; the match to TRBD1 covers 11 bases. The CDR3 is made up of 17 amino acids. Losses at the gene ends were 4 bases for V and 0 bases for J; bases not matched to a gene: 8. CDR1 is SGHVS, CDR2 FQNEAQ, per germline. The CDR3 DNA reads TGTGCCAGCAGCTCGGACAGGGGGCTGAGGAGCTCCTACGAGCAGTACTTC. As protein: CASSSDRGLRSSYEQYF.

V is TRBV5-1 and J is TRBJ1-1; weak D call: TRBD1 (6 bases). From germline, CDR1 is SGHRS and CDR2 YFSETQ. With 0 bases removed from V and 6 bases from J, the gap between germline ends came to 12 bases. This CDR3 contains 14 residues. CDR3 loop: CASSLEGGRAEAFF. In DNA form, the CDR3 reads TGCGCCAGCAGCTTGGAGGGGGGGCGCGCTGAAGCTTTCTTT.

This clone was counted only a few times. This chain links TRBV7-2 with TRBJ2-4; weak D call: TRBD2 (5 bases). Germline V gene data show CDR1 as SGHTA and CDR2 as FQGNSA. The germline V and J ends were trimmed by 5 bases and 0 bases, with 8 bases remaining between them. The CDR3 consists of 14 residues. The CDR3 DNA sequence: TGTGCCAGCAGCCGCCGGGGAGCCAAAAACATTCAGTACTTC. Translated: CASSRRGAKNIQYF. The whole variable domain, filled in from reference TRBV7-2 and TRBJ2-4, reads GAGVSQSPSNKVTEKGKDVELRCDPISGHTALYWYRQSLGQGLEFLIYFQGNSAPDKSGLPSDRFSAERTGGSVSTLTIQRTQQEDSAVYLCASSRRGAKNIQYFGAGTRLSVL.

The rearrangement joins TRBV27 to TRBJ2-7, with 8 bases fitting TRBD2. Germline V gene sequence: CDR1 MNHEY, CDR2 SMNVEV (reference sequence). Trimming cost V 2 bases and J 5 bases; bases outside gene matches: 2. CDR3 size: 13 residues. The CDR3 DNA is TGTGCCAGCAGTTTAGCGGGGGGCCACGAGCAGTACTTC. This codes for CASSLAGGHEQYF.

The V call is TRBV5-1, the J call TRBJ2-3; 8 bases align to TRBD2. The CDR3 consists of 14 residues. Germline-derived CDR1 and CDR2 are SGHRS and YFSETQ. J was trimmed by 3 bases and V by 5 bases; bases with no gene match: 5. CDR3 nucleotides: TGCGCCAGCAGTAGGGCGGGAGGAACAGATACGCAGTATTTT. Translating gives CASSRAGGTDTQYF.

The gene calls are TRBV19 and TRBJ1-5; 9 bases fit TRBD1. The ends lost 5 bases at V and 3 bases at J; junction bases unmatched: 5. There are 15 residues in the CDR3. Germline loops: CDR1 LNHDA, CDR2 SQIVND (reference sequence). The CDR3 DNA reads TGTGCCAGTAGTCTTCGGACAGGGGTCAATCAGCCCCAGCATTTT. Translation gives CASSLRTGVNQPQHF.

V usage is TRBV27 and J usage is TRBJ2-3; a weak D match, TRBD1 (6 bases). CDR1 MNHEY and CDR2 SMNVEV come from the germline V gene (reference sequence). This CDR3 is 15 amino acids long. V was clipped by 2 bases and J by 1 base, with 10 bases between them. The CDR3 loop reads CASSLPRQGTDTQYF. In nucleotides, the CDR3 is TGTGCCAGCAGTTTACCCCGACAGGGCACAGATACGCAGTATTTT.

The chain recombines TRBV11-3 with TRBJ2-1; 10 bases fit TRBD2. The V gene end was trimmed by 5 bases and the J gene end by 7 bases; junction bases not matched to a gene: 5. CDR1 is SGHNT, CDR2 YENEEA, per germline. This CDR3 contains 14 residues. The CDR3 region is CASSRGLAANEQFF. As DNA, the CDR3 is TGTGCCAGCAGCCGCGGACTAGCGGCGAATGAGCAGTTCTTC. Full variable domain (rest looked up from reference TRBV11-3 and TRBJ2-1): EAGVVQSPRYKIIEKKQPVAFWCNPISGHNTLYWYLQNLGQGPELLIRYENEEAVDDSQLPKDRFSAERLKGVDSTLKIQPAELGDSAVYLCASSRGLAANEQFFGPGTRLTVL.

This rearrangement joins TRBV6-1 to TRBJ1-5; possible D gene TRBD1, 6 bases. The CDR3 is made up of 12 amino acids. V was trimmed by 6 bases and J by 4 bases, leaving 7 bases between them. Germline values: CDR1 MNHNS, CDR2 SASEGT. The CDR3 region has the DNA TGTGCCAGCAGGAGGGGGAATCAGCCCCAGCATTTT. It is translated as CASRRGNQPQHF.

This chain connects TRBV28 to TRBJ2-7; 9 nucleotides align to TRBD1. The germline CDR1 and CDR2 sequences are MDHEN and SYDVKM. The CDR3 sequence is 12 residues long. Unmatched junction bases numbered 1, after V lost 8 bases and J lost 2 bases. The CDR3 region has the DNA TGTGCCAGCGGACAGGGGACCTACGAGCAGTACTTC. Its translation: CASGQGTYEQYF.

CDR3: CAWSRERNSPLHF. In DNA, the CDR3 is TGTGCCTGGAGTAGAGAGAGGAATTCACCCCTCCACTTT. The chain recombines TRBV30 with TRBJ1-6; D unclear. The V end lost 2 bases, the J end lost 7 bases, and 9 bases lay between the germline ends. The CDR3 loop spans 13 amino acids. Germline lookup yields CDR1 GTSNPN and CDR2 SVGIG (reference sequence).

A word on this clone: Relative to the germline gene, one junction end is altered; a read error may explain this. The J gene is TRBJ2-1, the V gene TRBV7-7; D possibly corresponds to TRBD2 (6 bases). The length of the CDR3 is 12 residues. Germline V lookup: CDR1 SSHAT, CDR2 FNYEAQ (reference sequence). CDR3 sequence (DNA): TGTGCTAGCAGCTCGGGGACTGGGGTACAGTTCTTC. Encoded protein: CASSSGTGVQFF. The full variable domain, rest sourced from reference TRBV7-7 and TRBJ2-1, is GAGVSQSPRYKVTKRGQDVTLRCDPISSHATLYWYQQALGQGPEFLTYFNYEAQPDKSGLPSDRFSAERPEGSISTLTIQRTEQRDSAMYRCASSSGTGVQFFGPGTRLTVL.

The genes are TRBV6-5 and TRBJ2-7; D not resolved. Trimming pared 11 bases from V and 0 bases from J, leaving 8 bases between. This CDR3 has 11 residues. Germline-derived CDR1 and CDR2 are MNHEY and SVGAGI. The CDR3 region has the DNA TGTGCCTCGACGGGCTCCTACGAGCAGTACTTC. This gives the protein CASTGSYEQYF.

V gene TRBV27 combines with J gene TRBJ2-1; 7 nucleotides agree with TRBD1. Trimming took 6 bases from V and 1 from J; bases not matched to a gene: 6. The germline V gene has CDR1 MNHEY and CDR2 SMNVEV (reference sequence). CDR3 length: 15 residues. Written as DNA, the CDR3 is TGTGCCAGCAGCGCCGGGACAGCATCCTACAATGAGCAGTTCTTC. The encoded protein is CASSAGTASYNEQFF.

V is TRBV5-1 and J is TRBJ2-2; maybe TRBD1 (5 bases). The V end lost 4 bases, the J end lost 2 bases, and 9 bases lay between the germline ends. Germline CDR1 and CDR2: SGHRS and YFSETQ. There are 14 residues in the CDR3. For the CDR3, the DNA is TGCGCCAGCAGCCGACAGCCTAACACCGGGGAGCTGTTTTTT. Encoded protein: CASSRQPNTGELFF.

This clone was seen only a few times. V gene TRBV25-1 combines with J gene TRBJ1-4, with TRBD1 identical over 10 bases. V was clipped by 5 bases and J by 5 bases; unmatched bases: 8. This CDR3 region has 16 residues. Germline loops: CDR1 MGHDK, CDR2 SYGVNS. The DNA of the CDR3 is TGTGCCAGCAGTCCACCGGGACAGGGGAACAATGAAAAACTGTTTTTT. It codes for CASSPPGQGNNEKLFF.